The rows below give T cell receptor beta chains drawn from one sample of a study of Ad26.COV2.S vaccination and SARS-CoV-2 variants. Clones were read by immunoSEQ multiplex PCR, and TCRdb kept only the in-frame ones, dropping some. The repertoire consists of 300,000 to 400,000 clones, with 92% occurring once and the leading ten covering about 3.9%. Sequences were derived from peripheral blood, sampled after recovery from COVID-19. These receptors were collected from a human donor who had recovered from COVID-19. Both conserved end residues are part of each CDR3. A D gene is named only where the DNA matches it firmly. Expanded clones get a size class; other rows say once, few or many, or leave the size out.

j_call,d_call,v_call,clone_size,cdr3_nt,cdr3_aa
TRBJ1-1,NA,TRBV5-6,NA,TGTGCCAGCAGCTTGGGCAGGGGCACTGAAGCTTTCTTT,CASSLGRGTEAFF
TRBJ2-3,NA,TRBV11-1,NA,TGTGCCAGCAGCCTACGGGTCACAGATACGCAGTATTTT,CASSLRVTDTQYF
TRBJ2-1,NA,TRBV19,once,TGTGCCAGTAGTATTAGGAGCCCGGGAAGGGTACATGAGCAGTTCTTC,CASSIRSPGRVHEQFF
TRBJ1-1,TRBD1,TRBV3-1/TRBV3-2,NA,TGTGCCAGCAGCCAGGGACAGGAGAACACTGAAGCTTTCTTT,CASSQGQENTEAFF
TRBJ1-2,NA,TRBV14,NA,TGTGCCAGCAGCAAGGCCGGAAGTTTTTATGGCTACACCTTC,CASSKAGSFYGYTF
TRBJ1-6,NA,TRBV27,NA,TGTGCCAGCAGCTCTCCGCGTAGGGAGTCCCCCCTCCACTTT,CASSSPRRESPLHF
TRBJ1-1,NA,TRBV5-5,NA,TGTGCCAGCAGCTTCAAGTTGGGACTGGAAGCTTTCTTT,CASSFKLGLEAFF
TRBJ2-1,NA,TRBV2,NA,TGTGCCAGCAGTGTGGATTCTTCCTACAATGAGCAGTTCTTC,CASSVDSSYNEQFF
TRBJ2-3,NA,TRBV6-6,NA,TGTGCCAGCAGTTACTCGACAGTCACAGATACGCAGTATTTT,CASSYSTVTDTQYF
TRBJ2-2,NA,TRBV7-9,NA,TGTGCCAGCAGCTTAAGGCAGGGGAGCGACACCGGGGAGCTGTTTTTT,CASSLRQGSDTGELFF
TRBJ2-2,TRBD2,TRBV4-2,NA,TGTGCCAGCAGCCAAGATGTGCCCCTAGCGGGGGGGCCCGGGGAGCTGTTTTTT,CASSQDVPLAGGPGELFF
TRBJ1-6,NA,TRBV5-8,NA,TGTGCCAGCAGCCAATACATCAGGGTTCTCGGGAATAATTCACCCCTCCACTTT,CASSQYIRVLGNNSPLHF
TRBJ1-4,TRBD1,TRBV18,NA,TGTGCCAGCTCGCAAGGGACAGGGGACGAAAAACTGTTTTTT,CASSQGTGDEKLFF
TRBJ2-3,TRBD1,TRBV7-6,NA,TGTGCCAGCAGCTCGTCAGGGGGCGAATCTAGCACAGATACGCAGTATTTT,CASSSSGGESSTDTQYF
TRBJ1-1,NA,TRBV5-6,NA,TGTGCCAGCACCTACCTGTACGGAACTGAAGCTTTCTTT,CASTYLYGTEAFF
TRBJ1-1,NA,TRBV12-5,NA,TGTGCTAGTGGTTTGGTGACAGGATCGCTGGCGGTGAACACTGAAGCTTTCTTT,CASGLVTGSLAVNTEAFF
TRBJ2-3,NA,TRBV6-5,NA,TGTGCCAGCAGTTACTCGGGTTTGGATACGCAGTATTTT,CASSYSGLDTQYF
TRBJ2-7,NA,TRBV6-2/TRBV6-3,NA,TGTGCCAGCAGTTATTATGAGGAGCGGGCCGCCGAGCAGTACTTC,CASSYYEERAAEQYF
TRBJ2-2,TRBD1,TRBV5-1,NA,TGCGCCAGCAGCCAGGGGACAGCTAACACCGGGGAGCTGTTTTTT,CASSQGTANTGELFF
TRBJ2-3,NA,TRBV6-1,NA,TGTGCCAGCAGTGAAGGGACTCTGACAGATACGCAGTATTTT,CASSEGTLTDTQYF
TRBJ2-7,NA,TRBV11-3,once,TGTGCCAGCAGCATCGCCGGGACCGCAGATGGCAGTTACGAGCAGTACTTC,CASSIAGTADGSYEQYF
TRBJ1-2,NA,TRBV4-3,NA,TGCGCCAGCAGCCAAGTGGGATCTAACTATGGCTACACCTTC,CASSQVGSNYGYTF
TRBJ1-1,NA,TRBV9,once,TGTGCCAGCAGCGTAGGTTCCGGGCAGACTGAAGCTTTCTTT,CASSVGSGQTEAFF
TRBJ1-3,NA,TRBV6-6,NA,TGTGCCAGCAGTTACTCAAAAAACGGAAACACCATATATTTT,CASSYSKNGNTIYF
TRBJ2-2,TRBD2,TRBV13,NA,TGTGCCAGCAGCCCGCACGCGGGAGGGGCCGGGGAGCTGTTTTTT,CASSPHAGGAGELFF
TRBJ2-1,TRBD2,TRBV19,NA,TGTGCTAGCGGGGGGGTCTACAATGAGCAGTTCTTC,CASGGVYNEQFF
TRBJ2-3,NA,TRBV7-7,NA,TGTGCCAGCCAGGGGAGGGGAGATACGCAGTATTTT,CASQGRGDTQYF
TRBJ2-7,NA,TRBV4-1,NA,TGCGCCAGCAGCCAAGATCGGGCAGGGCTCTACGAGCAGTACTTC,CASSQDRAGLYEQYF
TRBJ1-2,NA,TRBV27,NA,TGTGCCAGCAGTTTATCAGGGGGCTATGGCTACACCTTC,CASSLSGGYGYTF
TRBJ1-5,TRBD1,TRBV4-2,NA,TGTGCCAGCAGCCAAGAGGAAACAGGGGGATGGCCCCAGCATTTT,CASSQEETGGWPQHF
TRBJ2-7,TRBD2,TRBV9,once,TGTGCCAGCAGCGAAATGACTAGCGGGGCCCCGTACTTC,CASSEMTSGAPYF
TRBJ2-3,NA,TRBV5-1,NA,TGCGCCAGCAGCTGGGATTTGACAGGTCCTATTCCCACAGATACGCAGTATTTT,CASSWDLTGPIPTDTQYF
TRBJ1-5,TRBD1,TRBV19,NA,TGTGCCAGTAGCCCAGGACAGGGGCAGCCCCAGCATTTT,CASSPGQGQPQHF
TRBJ1-2,NA,TRBV5-4,NA,TGTGCCAGCAGCTTGGAGGTGGGGGCCTACTATGGCTACACCTTC,CASSLEVGAYYGYTF
TRBJ1-2,NA,TRBV3-1/TRBV3-2,NA,TGTGCCAGCAGCCCAGCCGGGGGGATTTCTAACTATGGCTACACCTTC,CASSPAGGISNYGYTF
TRBJ2-3,NA,TRBV12-3/TRBV12-4,NA,TGTGCCAGCAGACCGAGGGAGACAGATACGCAGTATTTT,CASRPRETDTQYF
TRBJ1-2,NA,TRBV7-9,once,TGTGCCAGCAGCTTAACCCGGACAGTGACGAGGAACTATGGCTACACCTTC,CASSLTRTVTRNYGYTF
TRBJ2-7,NA,TRBV3-1/TRBV3-2,NA,TGTGCCAGCAGCCAAGGCCCCCGGGAGCAGTACTTC,CASSQGPREQYF
TRBJ2-5,NA,TRBV7-8,NA,TGTGCCAGCAGCGCCGGGACACAAGAGACCCAGTACTTC,CASSAGTQETQYF
TRBJ2-5,NA,TRBV7-9,NA,TGTGCCAGCAGCTTAGCGGACCCCCTCCTTGACTTC,CASSLADPLLDF
TRBJ2-7,NA,TRBV24-1,once,TGTGCCACCAGTGATTTGCGGACACTCGAGCAGTACTTC,CATSDLRTLEQYF
TRBJ1-5,TRBD1,TRBV19,NA,TGTGCCAGTAGTACCCGGACAGGGGGCCATAGCAATCAGCCCCAGCATTTT,CASSTRTGGHSNQPQHF
TRBJ2-4,TRBD1,TRBV7-9,NA,TGTGCCAGCAGCTTAGGGACAGGGAACATTCAGTACTTC,CASSLGTGNIQYF
TRBJ1-1,NA,TRBV12-3/TRBV12-4,NA,TGTGCCAGCAGTACAGGAAACGAAGCTGAAGCTTTCTTT,CASSTGNEAEAFF
TRBJ1-1,NA,TRBV20-1,NA,TGCAGTGCTAGTGGTAGGCCCCCGCGAAGGACTGAAGCTTTCTTT,CSASGRPPRRTEAFF